These 5 T cell receptor beta chains originate from one sample sequenced in a study of blood T cells in healthy people across ages. A second roughly 6 to 12 cycle PCR used barcoded and J-beta primers. TCRdb re-called the 5' RACE reads with MiXCR, one entry per CDR3 protein. The repertoire holds about 1.4 million distinct CDR3 sequences, with approximately 63% as singletons. Sequencing was done on a sample of blood. These receptors were obtained from a man aged 18 to 30 in good health.

The chain combines TRBV2 with TRBJ2-3, with 9 bases matching TRBD2. The V and J ends lost 3 bases and 0 bases, in that order; junction bases with no gene match: 4. CDR1 SNHLY and CDR2 FYNNEI come from the germline V gene. This CDR3 region has 16 residues. The CDR3 region is CASSESSGASTDTQYF. The DNA for the CDR3 is TGTGCCAGCAGTGAGTCTAGCGGGGCCAGCACAGATACGCAGTATTTT.

This clonotype was detected only a few times. The genes are TRBV12-5 and TRBJ2-1; D not resolved. V was clipped by 6 bases and J by 7 bases, with 7 bases between them. Germline V gene sequence: CDR1 LGHNT, CDR2 FRNRAP. CDR3 size: 11 residues. CDR3 coding DNA: TGTGCTAGTGGCCGTTTAAATGAGCAGTTCTTC. The encoded protein is CASGRLNEQFF.

In nucleotides, the CDR3 is TGTGCCAGCAGTTTAGCCGTGAACGCAGGCTGGGAAAAACTGTTTTTT. Translation: CASSLAVNAGWEKLFF. J is TRBJ1-4 and V is TRBV27; D is ambiguous. Looked up from germline, CDR1 is MNHEY and CDR2 is SMNVEV (reference sequence). Deletions cut 2 bases from V and 8 bases from J, with 18 bases between. The CDR3 length is 16 residues.

This clonotype was counted between two and nine times. This chain links TRBV2 with TRBJ2-7; no clear D. The germline CDR1 and CDR2 sequences are SNHLY and FYNNEI. V lost 8 bases to trimming and J lost 0 bases, with 14 bases between them. The CDR3 has 14 amino acids. In nucleotides, the CDR3 is TGTGCCAGCTCAAAGGGCGGCAGCTCCTACGAGCAGTACTTC. Encoded protein: CASSKGGSSYEQYF. Full variable domain (missing parts from reference TRBV2 and TRBJ2-7): EPEVTQTPSHQVTQMGQEVILRCVPISNHLYFYWYRQILGQKVEFLVSFYNNEISEKSEIFDDQFSVERPDGSNFTLKIRSTKLEDSAMYFCASSKGGSSYEQYFGPGTRLTVT.

This chain links TRBV5-1 with TRBJ2-7; possible D gene TRBD1, 5 bases. Trimming stripped 6 bases from V and 0 bases from J, with 10 bases between. Germline values: CDR1 SGHRS, CDR2 YFSETQ. The CDR3 is 13 residues long. In DNA form, the CDR3 reads TGCGCCAGCACCCAGACAGACTCCTACGAGCAGTACTTC. It codes for CASTQTDSYEQYF.